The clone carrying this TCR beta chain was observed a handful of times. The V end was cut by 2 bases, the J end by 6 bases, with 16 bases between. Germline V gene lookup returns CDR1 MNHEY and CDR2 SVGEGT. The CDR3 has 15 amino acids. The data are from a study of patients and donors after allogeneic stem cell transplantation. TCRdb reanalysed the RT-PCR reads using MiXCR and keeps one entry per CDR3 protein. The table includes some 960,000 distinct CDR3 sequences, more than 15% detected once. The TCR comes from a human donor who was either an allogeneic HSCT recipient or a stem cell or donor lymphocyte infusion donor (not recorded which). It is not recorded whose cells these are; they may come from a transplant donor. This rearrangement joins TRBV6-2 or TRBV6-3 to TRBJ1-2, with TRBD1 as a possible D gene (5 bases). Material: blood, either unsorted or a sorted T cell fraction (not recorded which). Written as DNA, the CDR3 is TGTGCCAGCAGTTACCCGGACACCCGATCGCATGGCTACACCTTC. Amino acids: CASSYPDTRSHGYTF.